The clone carrying this T cell receptor beta chain has at least ten counts. Its antigen is undetermined. This record belongs to a study of T cell repertoires in cytomegalovirus infection. The overall study: Indications came from public TCR beta signatures; they pointed to CMV infection and to a matching HLA type. Study-level points and caveats: Accumulated public TCR beta family frequency recognized individuals carrying CMV together with the relevant HLA. The ex vivo response was dominated by HLA-C-restricted CMV-specific TCR beta clonotypes.

The CDR3 has 15 amino acids. Per the germline V gene, CDR1 is SGHAT and CDR2 is FQNNGV. V was shortened by 0 bases and J by 8 bases, with 14 bases between the two germline ends. TCRdb used MiXCR to reprocess the reads, holding one entry per CDR3 protein. The table lists about 130,000 distinct CDR3 sequences, 8.8% of them singletons. This receptor was identified in a human donor in good health (CMV status not recorded). Some clones in this sample may be carry-over from other donors' samples. The gene calls are TRBV11-2 and TRBJ2-4, with D possibly TRBD1 on 6 matching bases. Sequences were obtained from PBMCs. The CDR3 nucleotides read TGTGCCAGCAGCTTAGATGATCAGGGGCCGGACATTCAGTACTTC. Translation: CASSLDDQGPDIQYF.